One sample yielded the 26 T cell receptor beta chains listed below, sequenced in a study of blood T cells in healthy people across ages. Through a sample-barcoded 5' primer and a J-beta primer mix, a second PCR was run for 7 to 11 cycles. MiXCR, run by TCRdb on the 5' RACE reads, gives a single entry per CDR3 protein. The data contain hundreds of thousands of distinct CDR3 sequences, under 30% of them seen just once; the ten biggest clones take up 7.5% to 9%. This sample also appeared in a second study, on T cells of mothers and their children.

The material sequenced was blood. All receptors derive from a boy aged 5-17 years in good health.

This clonotype showed up just a few times. V and J are TRBV11-2 and TRBJ2-1; 8 bases match TRBD2. Germline CDR1 is SGHAT and CDR2 is FQNNGV. Losses at the gene ends were 5 bases for V and 5 bases for J; bases not matched to a gene: 8. The CDR3 sequence is 15 residues long. CDR3 sequence reads: CASSPTSGRDNEQFF. CDR3 coding DNA: TGTGCCAGCAGCCCCACTAGCGGTCGCGACAATGAGCAGTTCTTC.

This chain connects TRBV19 to TRBJ1-2; tentatively, D is TRBD1 (5 bases). Deletions cut 3 bases from V and 6 bases from J, with 8 bases between. The CDR3 sequence is 12 residues long. Per the germline V gene, CDR1 is LNHDA and CDR2 is SQIVND (reference sequence). The CDR3 DNA reads as TGTGCCAGTAGTATCGGGGCGGATGGCTACACCTTC. Its translation: CASSIGADGYTF.

The V gene is TRBV6-2 or TRBV6-3, the J gene TRBJ2-2; 10 nucleotides agree with TRBD2. Germline assignment: CDR1 MNHEY and CDR2 SVGEGT. After removal of 6 bases from V and 2 bases from J, the junction contained 6 bases not matched to a gene. The CDR3 is 16 residues long. Here the CDR3 DNA reads TGTGCCAGCAGAGTTAGCGGGAGGCAAAACACCGGGGAGCTGTTTTTT. It codes for CASRVSGRQNTGELFF.

About this clonotype itself: The junction and the germline gene differ at one end; a read error may be behind it. This chain connects TRBV12-3 or TRBV12-4 to TRBJ2-5, with a possible D match to TRBD2 (5 bases). This CDR3 has 13 residues. The chain's CDR3 is CASGGSSYNERFF. DNA for the CDR3: TGTGCCAGCGGCGGTTCATCCTACAATGAGCGGTTCTTC.

The table lists this clonotype with many counts. This chain uses TRBV20-1 with TRBJ2-5; the D gene could be TRBD1 or TRBD2 (7 bases each). This CDR3 region has 15 residues. Germline loops: CDR1 DFQATT, CDR2 SNEGSKA (reference sequence). The ends were cut back, 1 base at V and 4 bases at J, with 16 bases in the middle. CDR3 amino acids: CSARASRGGIETQYF. CDR3 sequence (DNA): TGCAGTGCTAGAGCTAGCAGGGGGGGTATAGAGACCCAGTACTTC.

The V gene is TRBV7-2, the J gene TRBJ2-7, with no clear D. The germline V gene has CDR1 SGHTA and CDR2 FQGNSA. V lost 0 bases and J 3 bases, leaving 21 bases between the germline ends. The CDR3 extends over 18 amino acids. CDR3 sequence (DNA): TGTGCCAGCAGCTTAGCGCAGTTTAACTCAAGGTGGATCTACGAGCAGTACTTC. Protein sequence: CASSLAQFNSRWIYEQYF.

In this sample, this clonotype turned up a few times. The V and J genes are TRBV20-1 and TRBJ2-5; a weak D match, TRBD2 (6 bases). Per the germline V gene, CDR1 is DFQATT and CDR2 is SNEGSKA (reference sequence). The germline V and J ends were trimmed by 5 bases and 9 bases, with 7 bases remaining between them. This CDR3 spans 9 amino acids. CDR3 nucleotides: TGCAGTGCTGGAGGGGCCCAGTACTTC. Its protein product is CSAGGAQYF.

This clonotype came up a few times. The chain has TRBV5-1 and TRBJ2-5; D remains unclear. Germline V CDR1 and CDR2: SGHRS, YFSETQ. This CDR3 has 14 amino acids. The V end was cut by 2 bases, the J end by 0 bases, with 8 bases between. CDR3 residues: CASSFGSYQETQYF. CDR3 bases: TGCGCCAGCAGCTTCGGATCGTACCAAGAGACCCAGTACTTC.

This clonotype occurred a few times. The chain has TRBV7-2 and TRBJ2-1; D remains ambiguous. Germline V gene lookup returns CDR1 SGHTA and CDR2 FQGNSA. The V and J ends lost 1 base and 7 bases respectively, with 14 bases between them. This CDR3 is 15 amino acids long. In DNA, the CDR3 is TGTGCCAGCAGCTTAGGGACCGGCAAGGGTAATGAGCAGTTCTTC. This sequence encodes CASSLGTGKGNEQFF.

This clonotype was seen more than once but under ten times. V usage is TRBV3-1 and J usage is TRBJ1-2; D call uncertain. Germline assignment: CDR1 LGHDT and CDR2 YNNKEL (reference sequence). This CDR3 has 14 amino acids. The V end lost 0 bases, the J end lost 5 bases, and 10 bases lay between the germline ends. This chain's CDR3 is CASSQDGRRYGYTF. DNA of the CDR3: TGTGCCAGCAGCCAAGATGGCCGCCGGTATGGCTACACCTTC. Looking up the rest from reference TRBV3-1 and TRBJ1-2 gives the full variable domain: DTAVSQTPKYLVTQMGNDKSIKCEQNLGHDTMYWYKQDSKKFLKIMFSYNNKELIINETVPNRFSPKSPDKAHLNLHINSLELGDSAVYFCASSQDGRRYGYTFGSGTRLTVV.

This clonotype appeared a few times. CDR3 nucleotides: TGTGCCAGCAGCCTCGGGGGGCTACTGAACACTGAAGCTTTCTTT. It yields the protein CASSLGGLLNTEAFF. The V and J genes are TRBV28 and TRBJ1-1, with D possibly TRBD1 on 6 matching bases. Germline CDR1 reads MDHEN; CDR2 reads SYDVKM. The CDR3 sequence is 15 residues long. Trimming pared 6 bases from V and 0 bases from J, leaving 14 bases between. The full variable domain, rest sourced from reference TRBV28 and TRBJ1-1, is DVKVTQSSRYLVKRTGEKVFLECVQDMDHENMFWYRQDPGLGLRLIYFSYDVKMKEKGDIPEGYSVSREKKERFSLILESASTNQTSMYLCASSLGGLLNTEAFFGQGTRLTVV.

The chain has TRBV29-1 and TRBJ2-1; D unresolved. The germline V gene encodes CDR1 SQVTM and CDR2 ANQGSEA. Between the trimmed V and J ends, which lost 4 bases and 6 bases, there was a span of 7 bases. This CDR3 spans 11 amino acids. The CDR3 sequence: CSVAVTNEQFF. As DNA, the CDR3 is TGCAGCGTTGCCGTGACCAATGAGCAGTTCTTC.

This chain joins TRBV5-1 and TRBJ1-1; TRBD1 matches 8 bases. The junction had 5 bases not matched to a gene; V was cut back by 4 bases and J by 0 bases. This CDR3 comprises 15 residues. Germline CDR1 reads SGHRS; CDR2 reads YFSETQ. CDR3 protein: CASSAGQVMNTEAFF. The CDR3 coding sequence is TGCGCCAGCAGCGCGGGACAGGTGATGAACACTGAAGCTTTCTTT.

The J gene is TRBJ2-1, the V gene TRBV4-3; D may be TRBD1 or TRBD2 (5 bases each). The V gene's germline CDR1 is LGHNA and CDR2 YSLEER. The CDR3 length is 13 residues. Trimming stripped 4 bases from V and 12 bases from J, with 16 bases between. DNA for the CDR3: TGCGCCAGCAGCCCGAACCGGGACCGGGCGCAGTTCTTC. Translation: CASSPNRDRAQFF.

This clonotype appeared a few times. The chain combines TRBV6-1 with TRBJ2-5; TRBD1 agrees at 8 bases. The closer fit of TRBJ2-7 to the DNA end suggests the J call may be wrong. The length of the CDR3 is 15 residues. Per the germline V gene, CDR1 is MNHNS and CDR2 is SASEGT. The CDR3 DNA reads TGTGCCACTATAGGGAACAGGGGGGTCTCCTACGAGCAGTACTTC. This codes for CATIGNRGVSYEQYF.

This clonotype was seen a handful of times. The V and J genes are TRBV20-1 and TRBJ2-7; possible D gene TRBD2, 6 bases. The CDR3 loop spans 13 amino acids. The germline CDR1 and CDR2 sequences are DFQATT and SNEGSKA (reference sequence). V was trimmed by 4 bases and J by 3 bases, leaving 13 bases between them. Here the CDR3 reads CSANRESVYEQYF. CDR3 sequence (DNA): TGCAGTGCTAACCGGGAGTCGGTCTACGAGCAGTACTTC.

This clonotype was seen a handful of times. This chain links TRBV19 with TRBJ2-1; D gene uncertain. There are 15 residues in the CDR3. CDR1 is LNHDA, CDR2 SQIVND, per germline (reference sequence). V lost 5 bases, J lost 0 bases, and 11 bases lay in between. The CDR3 DNA reads TGTGCCAGTAGTCTTAACAGTAACTCCTACAATGAGCAGTTCTTC. Its translation: CASSLNSNSYNEQFF.

The V call is TRBV29-1, the J call TRBJ1-1; D unresolved. CDR1 and CDR2 (germline): SQVTM, ANQGSEA. V shed 6 bases and J shed 0 bases, with 11 bases lying between them. The CDR3 contains 13 residues. CDR3 DNA: TGCAGCGTCCGGGGATACATGAACACTGAAGCTTTCTTT. The encoded protein is CSVRGYMNTEAFF. The full variable domain, with the rest looked up from reference TRBV29-1 and TRBJ1-1, is SAVISQKPSRDICQRGTSLTIQCQVDSQVTMMFWYRQQPGQSLTLIATANQGSEATYESGFVIDKFPISRPNLTFSTLTVSNMSPEDSSIYLCSVRGYMNTEAFFGQGTRLTVV.

This clonotype was found a few times. The CDR3 bases are TGTGCCAGCAGTCCGGATACCGGGACTAGCGGGAGTATGTGGGAGACCCAGTACTTC. Amino acids: CASSPDTGTSGSMWETQYF. The chain has TRBV27 and TRBJ2-5; 14 positions match TRBD2. V was clipped by 5 bases and J by 5 bases; unmatched bases: 16. Germline values: CDR1 MNHEY, CDR2 SMNVEV (reference sequence). This CDR3 comprises 19 residues.

The genes are TRBV29-1 and TRBJ1-4; D gene uncertain. The CDR3 has 13 amino acids. Germline lookup yields CDR1 SQVTM and CDR2 ANQGSEA. Trimming left V 1 base short and J 3 bases short, with 6 bases between. CDR3 sequence: CSVEGSANEKLFF. In nucleotides, the CDR3 is TGCAGCGTTGAAGGTTCAGCTAATGAAAAACTGTTTTTT.

J is TRBJ1-5 and V is TRBV15, with D unresolved. V shed 5 bases and J shed 4 bases, with 9 bases lying between them. The CDR3 covers 13 residues. From germline, CDR1 is LNHNV and CDR2 YYDKDF (reference sequence). The CDR3 region is CATSPDRNQPQHF. For the CDR3, the DNA is TGTGCCACCAGCCCCGATAGAAATCAGCCCCAGCATTTT.

This clonotype was picked up a small number of times. V and J are TRBV6-2 or TRBV6-3 and TRBJ2-5; D perhaps matches TRBD2 (7 bases). Germline V lookup: CDR1 MNHEY, CDR2 SVGEGT. Trimming cost V 4 bases and J 4 bases, with 22 bases left between them. The length of the CDR3 is 17 residues. This chain's CDR3 is CASSFDLRGAGTETQYF. CDR3 bases: TGTGCCAGCAGTTTCGACCTCAGGGGAGCGGGAACAGAGACCCAGTACTTC.

This clonotype was picked up a small number of times. The chain employs TRBV20-1 and TRBJ2-3; 7 positions agree with TRBD2. The CDR3 spans 12 residues. The germline gives CDR1 DFQATT, CDR2 SNEGSKA (reference sequence). The DNA for the CDR3 is TGCCGCCCGCTAGCGGACACAGATACGCAGTATTTT. Amino acids: CRPLADTDTQYF.

This clonotype was seen more than once but under ten times. This chain uses TRBV28 with TRBJ1-4; no firm D call. The V gene's germline CDR1 is MDHEN and CDR2 SYDVKM. Trimming left V 5 bases short and J 2 bases short, with 12 bases between. The CDR3 runs to 15 residues. CDR3 loop: CASSPPIPTNEKLFF. CDR3 DNA sequence: TGTGCCAGCAGTCCCCCTATACCGACTAATGAAAAACTGTTTTTT. Combining the CDR3 with reference TRBV28 and TRBJ1-4 gives the whole variable domain DVKVTQSSRYLVKRTGEKVFLECVQDMDHENMFWYRQDPGLGLRLIYFSYDVKMKEKGDIPEGYSVSREKKERFSLILESASTNQTSMYLCASSPPIPTNEKLFFGSGTQLSVL.

There are a few counts of this clonotype. The V call is TRBV11-2, the J call TRBJ2-5; 10 nucleotides match TRBD2. The CDR3 consists of 17 residues. J lost 4 bases, V lost 2 bases, and 10 bases had no gene match. Germline assignment: CDR1 SGHAT and CDR2 FQNNGV. As DNA, the CDR3 is TGTGCCAGCAGCTTACCCAGCGGGGGGGCAATGAGAGAGACCCAGTACTTC. It codes for CASSLPSGGAMRETQYF.

J is TRBJ1-5 and V is TRBV6-6; unclear D gene. Per the germline V gene, CDR1 is MNHNY and CDR2 is SVGAGI (reference sequence). V lost 5 bases to trimming and J lost 6 bases, with 5 bases between them. This CDR3 comprises 11 residues. The CDR3 region is CASSAGQPQHF. CDR3 coding DNA: TGTGCCAGCAGTGCCGGTCAGCCCCAGCATTTT.